These T cell receptor beta chains were read from a single sample in a study of T cells after posttransplantation cyclophosphamide. Profiled with immunoSEQ multiplex PCR; TCRdb holds only in-frame clones, not every one. The sample lists around 12,000 clones; around 2.1% were seen once. This specimen was PBMCs, taken after allogeneic stem cell transplant with posttransplant cyclophosphamide. The receptors derive from a young adult male patient who received an allogeneic stem cell transplant from a related donor, was CMV-positive, and had no GVHD. Some T cells may be supplied by the graft donor. The CDR3 runs from the conserved cysteine through the conserved F or W. Each record gives: clone size, D gene, V gene, J gene, CDR3 protein, CDR3 DNA. The D gene is left open where the match is weak. A clone size is listed for some rows: how often the clone was seen (once, few, many), or a class if it is expanded.

>few|TRBD1|TRBV25-1|TRBJ2-2
CASSEGQDTGELFF
TGTGCCAGCAGTGAAGGACAGGACACCGGGGAGCTGTTTTTT
>-|-|TRBV19|TRBJ1-5
CASSLDSSNQPQHF
TGTGCCAGTAGTCTGGACAGTAGCAATCAGCCCCAGCATTTT
>-|-|TRBV7-9|TRBJ2-5
CASSLKGSRKQETQYF
TGTGCCAGCAGCTTGAAGGGGTCCCGCAAACAAGAGACCCAGTACTTC
>-|-|TRBV10-3|TRBJ2-7
CAISEARDEQYF
TGTGCCATCAGTGAGGCCCGGGACGAGCAGTACTTC
>few|TRBD1|TRBV25-1|TRBJ2-5
CASSDPTGMKTQYF
TGTGCCAGCAGTGACCCGACAGGGATGAAGACCCAGTACTTC
>-|-|TRBV25-1|TRBJ2-5
CASGQTGTQYF
TGTGCCAGCGGTCAAACCGGGACCCAGTACTTC
>-|-|TRBV6-1|TRBJ1-6
CASSEVQGPYNSPLHF
TGTGCCAGCAGTGAAGTTCAGGGGCCCTATAATTCACCCCTCCACTTT
>few|TRBD2|TRBV28|TRBJ2-1
CASRHRTSGIDEQFF
TGTGCCAGCAGGCATAGGACTAGCGGGATCGATGAGCAGTTCTTC
>few|-|TRBV11-3|TRBJ2-1
CASSLQGIGYNEQFF
TGTGCCAGCAGCTTACAGGGAATTGGCTACAATGAGCAGTTCTTC
>few|-|TRBV10-3|TRBJ2-2
CAISEQYTGELFF
TGTGCCATCAGTGAACAATACACCGGGGAGCTGTTTTTT
>few|-|TRBV6-5|TRBJ1-2
CASSRTGFTYGYTF
TGTGCCAGCAGCCGTACAGGGTTTACCTATGGCTACACCTTC
>-|TRBD2|TRBV28|TRBJ2-7
CASSLTSGNLYEQYF
TGTGCCAGCAGCCTAACTAGCGGGAACCTTTACGAGCAGTACTTC
>large|TRBD1|TRBV19|TRBJ1-1
CASSTGDRDTEAFF
TGTGCCAGTAGTACCGGGGACAGGGACACTGAAGCTTTCTTT
>-|-|TRBV10-3|TRBJ1-3
CAISTVNSGNTIYF
TGTGCCATCAGTACAGTGAACTCTGGAAACACCATATATTTT
>-|TRBD2|TRBV5-7|TRBJ2-5
CASSQQGLAGLGLQETQYF
TGTGCCAGCAGTCAACAGGGACTAGCGGGATTAGGTCTTCAGGAGACCCAGTACTTC
>-|-|TRBV14|TRBJ1-2
CASSQGQPYGYTF
TGTGCCAGCAGCCAAGGACAGCCCTATGGCTACACCTTC
>-|TRBD1|TRBV2|TRBJ1-4
CASSTQGTNEKLFF
TGTGCCAGCAGCACACAGGGGACTAATGAAAAACTGTTTTTT
>few|TRBD1|TRBV5-8|TRBJ2-7
CASSPRTGSGEQYF
TGTGCCAGCAGCCCAAGGACAGGGTCAGGCGAGCAGTACTTC
>-|-|TRBV5-1|TRBJ1-2
CASSPGQYGYTF
TGCGCCAGCAGCCCCGGACAGTATGGCTACACCTTC
>few|TRBD1|TRBV7-9|TRBJ2-7
CASSPRQGTAQYF
TGTGCCAGCAGTCCACGACAGGGAACGGCGCAGTACTTC
>-|TRBD1|TRBV5-1|TRBJ2-1
CASSLARGQGLNEQFF
TGCGCCAGCAGCTTGGCCCGGGGACAGGGATTAAATGAGCAGTTCTTC
>few|-|TRBV7-9|TRBJ2-5
CARSGGQGETQYF
TGTGCCAGGTCTGGCGGGCAAGGGGAGACCCAGTACTTC
>few|-|TRBV7-2|TRBJ2-5
CASSLMPHVEETQYF
TGTGCCAGCAGCCTTATGCCGCATGTGGAGGAGACCCAGTACTTC
>few|-|TRBV15|TRBJ2-3
CAIQDLSSTDTQYF
TGTGCCATTCAGGACTTGTCGAGCACAGATACGCAGTATTTT
>few|TRBD2|TRBV11-2|TRBJ2-1
CASSLGTTSGYNEQFF
TGTGCCAGCAGCTTAGGGACCACTAGCGGTTACAATGAGCAGTTCTTC
>-|TRBD1|TRBV11-1|TRBJ1-2
CASSLTPLGTGVVYGYTF
TGTGCCAGCAGCCTCACCCCACTCGGGACAGGGGTCGTCTATGGCTACACCTTC
>medium-sized|-|TRBV11-2|TRBJ2-7
CASSPMVAPLPYEQYF
TGTGCCAGCAGCCCCATGGTCGCGCCTCTACCCTACGAGCAGTACTTC